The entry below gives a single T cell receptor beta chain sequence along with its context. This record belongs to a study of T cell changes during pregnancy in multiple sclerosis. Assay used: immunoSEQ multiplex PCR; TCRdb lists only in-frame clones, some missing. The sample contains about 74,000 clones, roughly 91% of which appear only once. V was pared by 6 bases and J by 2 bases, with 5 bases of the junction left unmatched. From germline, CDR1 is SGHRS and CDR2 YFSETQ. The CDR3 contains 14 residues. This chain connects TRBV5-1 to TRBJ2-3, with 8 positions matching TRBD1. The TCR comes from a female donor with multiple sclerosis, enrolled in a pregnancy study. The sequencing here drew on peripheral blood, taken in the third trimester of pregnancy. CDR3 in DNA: TGCGCCAGCAAAGACAGGGGAAACACAGATACGCAGTATTTT. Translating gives CASKDRGNTDTQYF. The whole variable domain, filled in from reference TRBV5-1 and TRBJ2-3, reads KAGVTQTPRYLIKTRGQQVTLSCSPISGHRSVSWYQQTPGQGLQFLFEYFSETQRNKGNFPGRFSGRQFSNSRSEMNVSTLELGDSALYLCASKDRGNTDTQYFGPGTRLTVL.